Described below is a single TCR beta chain sequence and its context. Unrecorded immune exposures were likely, despite nominal health at sampling. Per germline, CDR1 SGHAT and CDR2 FQNNGV. This CDR3 is built from 15 residues. Between the trimmed V and J ends, which lost 1 base and 4 bases, there was a span of 14 bases. PCR used 60 Vbeta primers and 13 Jbeta primers. Sequencing used immunoSEQ multiplex PCR; TCRdb keeps in-frame clones, though not all of them. Reported are around 44,000 clones; the ten largest clones contain 6% to 7%. The data belong to a study of cytomegalovirus exposure and HLA in healthy donors.

This receptor was obtained from a male donor in good health and CMV-seropositive. Source material: PBMCs. The rearrangement uses TRBV11-2 and TRBJ2-7; maybe TRBD2 (7 bases). The CDR3 loop reads CASSLVGRGPYEQYF. DNA for the CDR3: TGTGCCAGCAGCTTAGTAGGGCGGGGGCCTTACGAGCAGTACTTC.